This passage covers 20 T cell receptor beta chains from one sample sequenced in a study of vaccination effects on CD4 cells after COVID-19. Before sequencing, viral peptide pools were used by the ViraFEST assay to expand antigen-specific CD4+ T cells. Cells that had been cultured for less than 13 days were the source of isolated CD4+ T cells. Vaccination of participants consisted of two doses of either the BNT162b2 or mRNA-1273 vaccine. Clones were sequenced by immunoSEQ multiplex PCR, and TCRdb holds only the in-frame ones, with some missing. The sample consists of approximately 65,000 clones, around 70% of them appearing once. For these receptors, no antigen is known. This specimen consisted of CD4+ T cells from PBMCs cultured with HCoV-229E spike peptides, obtained after COVID-19 vaccination. These receptors all come from a human donor who received a COVID-19 vaccine.

This clone was seen just once. The chain couples TRBV7-2 to TRBJ1-6; D is unclear. The CDR3 covers 13 residues. Trimming removed 2 bases from V and 8 bases from J, with 7 bases in between. Germline loops: CDR1 SGHTA, CDR2 FQGNSA. The chain's CDR3 is CASSLSWDSPLHF. The DNA for the CDR3 is TGTGCCAGCAGCTTATCGTGGGATTCACCCCTCCACTTT.

The CDR3 loop is CASSLHGTINEKLFF. CDR3 in DNA: TGTGCCAGCAGCTTACACGGTACAATCAATGAAAAACTGTTTTTT. The chain couples TRBV7-2 to TRBJ1-4; D gene ambiguous. The CDR3 runs 15 residues. CDR1 SGHTA and CDR2 FQGNSA come from the germline V gene. V was clipped by 2 bases and J by 5 bases, with 12 bases between them. Together with reference TRBV7-2 and TRBJ1-4, the CDR3 gives the full variable domain: GAGVSQSPSNKVTEKGKDVELRCDPISGHTALYWYRQSLGQGLEFLIYFQGNSAPDKSGLPSDRFSAERTGGSVSTLTIQRTQQEDSAVYLCASSLHGTINEKLFFGSGTQLSVL.

This clone is a singleton in its sample. The V gene is TRBV5-5, the J gene TRBJ1-2, with 8 nucleotides matching TRBD1. In germline, CDR1 is SGHKS, CDR2 YYEKEE (reference sequence). J gave up 7 bases and V 4 bases, and 9 bases lay outside the gene matches. The length of the CDR3 is 14 residues. The DNA for the CDR3 is TGTGCCAGCAGCGGGAGGACAGGGCCCACTGGCTACACCTTC. Its translation is CASSGRTGPTGYTF. Supplemented by reference TRBV5-5 and TRBJ1-2, the full variable domain reads DAGVTQSPTHLIKTRGQQVTLRCSPISGHKSVSWYQQVLGQGPQFIFQYYEKEERGRGNFPDRFSARQFPNYSSELNVNALLLGDSALYLCASSGRTGPTGYTFGSGTRLTVV.

This chain joins TRBV5-1 and TRBJ1-2; D is undetermined. The V and J ends lost 3 bases and 2 bases respectively, with 14 bases between them. This CDR3 region has 15 residues. Germline V CDR1 and CDR2: SGHRS, YFSETQ. The CDR3 sequence: CASSSFLEGNYGYTF. DNA of the CDR3: TGCGCCAGCAGCTCGTTCCTGGAGGGAAACTATGGCTACACCTTC.

The J gene is TRBJ2-3, the V gene TRBV5-1, with D perhaps TRBD2 (5 bases). The ends were cut back, 0 bases at V and 3 bases at J, with 11 bases in the middle. This CDR3 is 15 amino acids long. In germline, CDR1 is SGHRS, CDR2 YFSETQ. The DNA for the CDR3 is TGCGCCAGCAGCTTGGGAGCCTCGGGGACAGATACGCAGTATTTT. It specifies CASSLGASGTDTQYF. Supplemented by reference TRBV5-1 and TRBJ2-3, the full variable domain reads KAGVTQTPRYLIKTRGQQVTLSCSPISGHRSVSWYQQTPGQGLQFLFEYFSETQRNKGNFPGRFSGRQFSNSRSEMNVSTLELGDSALYLCASSLGASGTDTQYFGPGTRLTVL.

CDR3 sequence: CASTGRTNTEAFF. The CDR3 DNA reads TGTGCCAGCACGGGACGAACGAACACTGAAGCTTTCTTT. The rearrangement links TRBV6-5 to TRBJ1-1; possibly TRBD1 for D (5 bases). Between the trimmed V and J ends, which lost 7 bases and 1 base, there was a span of 10 bases. This CDR3 has 13 residues. CDR1 is MNHEY, CDR2 SVGAGI, per germline.

The chain carries TRBV18 and TRBJ2-7; a possible D gene is TRBD1 (6 bases). The CDR3 is made up of 15 amino acids. Trimming shortened V by 4 bases and J by 4 bases, and 17 bases separated the two germline ends. The V gene's germline CDR1 is KGHSH and CDR2 LQKENI. DNA for the CDR3: TGTGCCAGCTCACAGACCAGACAGGAAATATACGAGCAGTACGTC. It encodes CASSQTRQEIYEQYV.

The V and J genes are TRBV6-5 and TRBJ1-1, with D perhaps matching TRBD1 (6 bases). Trimming took off 6 bases at V and 4 bases at J, with 12 bases between the two ends. Germline V gene data show CDR1 as MNHEY and CDR2 as SVGAGI. This CDR3 is built from 13 residues. Here the CDR3 reads CASRATGTTEAFF. The DNA for the CDR3 is TGTGCCAGCAGGGCTACAGGGACCACTGAAGCTTTCTTT.

J is TRBJ2-2 and V is TRBV5-1; 9 bases fit TRBD2. CDR1 is SGHRS and CDR2 is YFSETQ in the germline V gene. The CDR3 contains 17 residues. J gave up 2 bases and V 0 bases, and 5 bases lay outside the gene matches. The CDR3 here is CASSLALLAGNTGELFF. The CDR3 DNA follows: TGCGCCAGCAGCTTGGCGTTACTAGCGGGTAACACCGGGGAGCTGTTTTTT.

V is TRBV25-1 and J is TRBJ1-5; 9 nucleotides agree with TRBD1. Germline V gives CDR1 MGHDK, CDR2 SYGVNS. The CDR3 is made up of 13 amino acids. With 8 bases clipped from V and 5 bases from J, the junction kept 4 bases outside the gene matches. The CDR3 DNA reads TGTGCCAGCGCTGGGACAGGGCATCAGCCCCAGCATTTT. Protein: CASAGTGHQPQHF. Using reference TRBV25-1 and TRBJ1-5 for the parts outside the CDR3, the full variable domain is EADIYQTPRYLVIGTGKKITLECSQTMGHDKMYWYQQDPGMELHLIHYSYGVNSTEKGDLSSESTVSRIRTEHFPLTLESARPSHTSQYLCASAGTGHQPQHFGDGTRLSIL.

Only one count was recorded for this clone. This chain links TRBV10-2 with TRBJ2-5; D gene ambiguous. Trimming took 3 bases from V and 1 from J, leaving 9 bases between them. The CDR3 loop spans 14 amino acids. Germline V gene lookup returns CDR1 WSHSY and CDR2 SAAADI. CDR3 region: CASSESGAQETQYF. Written as DNA, the CDR3 is TGCGCCAGCAGTGAATCCGGAGCCCAAGAGACCCAGTACTTC.

This chain joins TRBV18 and TRBJ2-5, with D possibly matching TRBD1 (6 bases). Germline V lookup: CDR1 KGHSH, CDR2 LQKENI. The V end was cut by 2 bases, the J end by 1 base, with 11 bases between. The CDR3 length is 15 residues. CDR3 in amino acids: CASSPGQGPQETQYF. CDR3 DNA sequence: TGTGCCAGCTCACCAGGGCAGGGGCCCCAAGAGACCCAGTACTTC.

This chain links TRBV4-3 with TRBJ1-2; no reliable D call. The CDR3 consists of 14 residues. V lost 0 bases and J lost 4, with 9 bases in between. Germline CDR1 LGHNA, CDR2 YSLEER. CDR3 residues: CASSQDRFGYGYTF. DNA of the CDR3: TGCGCCAGCAGCCAAGATCGGTTTGGCTATGGCTACACCTTC.

V gene TRBV24-1 combines with J gene TRBJ2-3; D unresolved. The length of the CDR3 is 12 residues. Trimming stripped 1 base from V and 5 bases from J, with 3 bases between. CDR1 is KGHDR and CDR2 is SFDVKD in the germline V gene. DNA for the CDR3: TGTGCCACCAGTGATTTCCAAGATACGCAGTATTTT. It specifies CATSDFQDTQYF.

This rearrangement joins TRBV7-9 to TRBJ1-4; 8 bases fit TRBD1. The trim removed 2 bases at V and 8 bases at J, leaving 1 base unmatched. The CDR3 spans 13 residues. Germline V CDR1 and CDR2: SEHNR, FQNEAQ (reference sequence). CDR3 in DNA: TGTGCCAGCAGCTTACGACAGGGGGAAAAACTGTTTTTT. Amino acids: CASSLRQGEKLFF. The variable domain in full, with the rest retrieved from reference TRBV7-9 and TRBJ1-4, is DTGVSQNPRHKITKRGQNVTFRCDPISEHNRLYWYRQTLGQGPEFLTYFQNEAQLEKSRLLSDRFSAERPKGSFSTLEIQRTEQGDSAMYLCASSLRQGEKLFFGSGTQLSVL.

The rearrangement joins TRBV5-8 to TRBJ2-7, with 7 bases lining up with TRBD1. Germline V gene lookup returns CDR1 SGHTS and CDR2 YDEGEE. Unmatched junction bases numbered 6, after V lost 4 bases and J lost 2 bases. The CDR3 is 14 residues long. CDR3 coding DNA: TGTGCCAGCAGCCAGGGGGACAAACCCTACGAGCAGTACGTC. This sequence encodes CASSQGDKPYEQYV.

This chain connects TRBV3-1 (or the pseudogene TRBV3-2) to TRBJ2-7; D perhaps matches TRBD2 (5 bases). Deletions cut 1 base from V and 6 bases from J, with 10 bases between. CDR3 size: 13 residues. CDR1 is LGHDT and CDR2 is YNNKEL in the germline V gene (reference sequence). For the CDR3, the DNA is TGTGCCAGCAGCCAAGCGAGCAGCGGCGAGCAGTACGTC. Protein: CASSQASSGEQYV.

The chain links TRBV6-2 or TRBV6-3 to TRBJ1-6; no clear D. The CDR3 sequence is 12 residues long. The V end was cut by 1 base, the J end by 8 bases, with 3 bases between. CDR1 and CDR2 from the germline V gene are MNHEY and SVGEGT. CDR3 nucleotides: TGTGCCAGCAGTTACTTGTATTCACCCCTCCACTTT. Amino acids: CASSYLYSPLHF.

This clone was counted only a few times. This rearrangement joins TRBV19 to TRBJ1-3; D is perhaps TRBD1 (6 bases). Trimming shortened V by 6 bases and J by 4 bases, and 13 bases separated the two germline ends. The CDR3 is 14 amino acids. Germline V lookup: CDR1 LNHDA, CDR2 SQIVND (reference sequence). The CDR3 loop reads CASSETGAGNTIYF. CDR3 bases: TGTGCCAGTAGCGAGACAGGCGCCGGAAACACCATATATTTT.

The rearrangement uses TRBV5-8 and TRBJ2-2; TRBD1 or TRBD2 may be the D gene (5 bases each). In germline, CDR1 is SGHTS, CDR2 YDEGEE. This CDR3 is built from 15 residues. V lost 4 bases to trimming and J lost 4 bases, with 14 bases between them. CDR3 residues: CASSPRRDGTGELFF. In DNA form, the CDR3 reads TGTGCCAGCAGCCCCCGCCGGGACGGCACCGGGGAGCTGTTTTTT.